This T cell receptor beta chain was captured by sequencing in a study of cytomegalovirus exposure and HLA in healthy donors. Germline lookup yields CDR1 SGHRS and CDR2 YFSETQ. CDR3 size: 18 residues. V shed 4 bases and J 4 bases; nucleotides not matched to a gene: 14. Notes on the study in general: The number of N-insertions in an Asian-associated ancestry cluster was reportedly below the roughly 660-donor mean in a later analysis.

60 Vbeta and 13 Jbeta primers were used in PCR. This table comes from immunoSEQ multiplex PCR, and its TCRdb copy is limited to in-frame clones, with some not included. Of some 220,000 clones in the sample, roughly 78% were seen once. Remarks on this clone: What it binds is unknown.

The rearrangement joins TRBV5-1 to TRBJ2-2; TRBD2 aligns across 9 bases. Sequencing used PBMCs. The sequence derives from a boy younger than 18 in good health and CMV-seronegative. DNA for the CDR3: TGCGCCAGCAGCCCTTTGCGGGGGGGCCTCCCGGGCACCGGGGAGCTGTTTTTT. Protein: CASSPLRGGLPGTGELFF.